The rows below give T cell receptor beta chains drawn from one sample of a study of blood T cell repertoires in COVID-19. The protocol was immunoSEQ multiplex PCR, while the TCRdb copy is restricted to in-frame clones and leaves out a portion. Of about 210,000 clones in the sample, more than 75% are singletons; the top ten hold 12%. Sample: peripheral blood. Receptors originate from a woman in her 40s with acute or convalescent COVID-19. CDR3s include the opening cysteine and the closing phenylalanine or tryptophan. The D gene is left open where the match is weak. The size entry is marked missing in some rows and otherwise reads once, few, many or a size class.

v_gene,d_gene,j_gene,abundance,len,CDR3aa,CDR3nt
TRBV2,.,TRBJ1-5,once,15,CASSEVARANQPQHF,TGTGCCAGCAGTGAAGTGGCCAGGGCAAATCAGCCCCAGCATTTT
TRBV4-1,TRBD2,TRBJ2-7,.,15,CASSQVPSGTYEQYF,TGCGCCAGCAGCCAAGTCCCTAGCGGTACCTACGAGCAGTACTTC
TRBV20-1,TRBD1,TRBJ1-2,.,14,CSASGDRVRYGYTF,TGCAGTGCTAGTGGGGACAGGGTACGGTATGGCTACACCTTC
TRBV20-1,.,TRBJ2-7,.,11,CSVPFRSEQYF,TGCAGTGTACCCTTTCGGTCGGAGCAGTACTTC
TRBV9,.,TRBJ2-5,.,15,CASSVVPGTKETQYF,TGTGCCAGCAGCGTAGTTCCAGGCACCAAAGAGACCCAGTACTTC
TRBV5-4,TRBD2,TRBJ2-1,.,16,CASSSGGERSYNEQFF,TGTGCCAGCAGCTCGGGAGGGGAGCGCTCCTACAATGAGCAGTTCTTC
TRBV27,TRBD2,TRBJ2-1,.,14,CASSPGLAANEQFF,TGTGCCAGCAGCCCAGGACTAGCGGCGAATGAGCAGTTCTTC
TRBV4-3,TRBD2,TRBJ2-1,.,16,CASSYDLGEGDNEQFF,TGCGCCAGCAGCTACGATCTGGGGGAGGGAGACAATGAGCAGTTCTTC
TRBV19,TRBD2,TRBJ2-2,.,17,CASAGLAGVRNTGELFF,TGTGCCAGTGCGGGACTAGCGGGAGTTAGGAACACCGGGGAGCTGTTTTTT
TRBV4-1,TRBD2,TRBJ2-7,.,15,CASSRLAGSYYEQYF,TGCGCCAGCAGCCGACTAGCGGGGTCCTACTACGAGCAGTACTTC
TRBV6-5,.,TRBJ2-7,.,13,CASSYGRGSEQYF,TGTGCCAGCAGTTACGGGCGAGGGAGCGAGCAGTACTTC
TRBV12-2,.,TRBJ2-1,.,15,CASRLRRASGGEQFF,TGTGCAAGTCGCCTTAGAAGGGCTAGCGGGGGAGAGCAGTTCTTC
TRBV25-1,TRBD1,TRBJ2-2,.,16,CASSSPGGKYTGELFF,TGTGCCAGCAGCAGCCCAGGGGGTAAATACACCGGGGAGCTGTTTTTT
TRBV2,.,TRBJ1-4,.,15,CASSRGRGLNEKLFF,TGTGCCAGCAGTCGGGGGCGGGGGCTCAATGAAAAACTGTTTTTT
TRBV11-3,TRBD2,TRBJ2-1,.,15,CASSLGGSLYNEQFF,TGTGCCAGCAGCTTAGGCGGGAGTCTGTACAATGAGCAGTTCTTC
TRBV5-1,.,TRBJ1-1,.,15,CASSLADRRGTEAFF,TGCGCCAGCAGCTTGGCTGACAGGAGAGGGACTGAAGCTTTCTTT
TRBV7-9,.,TRBJ1-2,.,14,CASSSPGEAYGYTF,TGTGCCAGCAGCTCTCCCGGGGAGGCCTATGGCTACACCTTC
TRBV7-8,TRBD1,TRBJ2-1,.,15,CASSPVGTANNEQFF,TGTGCCAGCAGCCCTGTTGGGACAGCTAACAATGAGCAGTTCTTC
TRBV27,.,TRBJ2-5,.,15,CASSPLAGGEETQYF,TGTGCCAGCAGTCCACTAGCAGGAGGAGAAGAGACCCAGTACTTC
TRBV19,TRBD1,TRBJ1-6,.,16,CASETKGGTANSPLHF,TGTGCCAGTGAAACTAAGGGCGGGACAGCTAATTCACCCCTCCACTTT
TRBV7-6,TRBD1,TRBJ1-2,.,16,CASSVGGKQGDYGYTF,TGTGCCAGCAGCGTGGGGGGGAAACAGGGGGACTATGGCTACACCTTC
TRBV6-5,.,TRBJ2-7,once,16,CASSLTWTVGRYEQYF,TGTGCCAGCAGTTTGACATGGACAGTCGGGCGATACGAGCAGTACTTC
TRBV18,.,TRBJ2-5,.,13,CASSPQGRETQYF,TGTGCCAGCTCACCCCAGGGGCGGGAGACCCAGTACTTC
TRBV6-5,TRBD2,TRBJ2-7,.,14,CASRDWGGSYEQYF,TGTGCCAGCAGGGACTGGGGGGGATCCTACGAGCAGTACTTC
TRBV20-1,.,TRBJ2-1,few,11,CSAPLYNEQFF,TGCAGTGCCCCCCTATACAATGAGCAGTTCTTC
TRBV6-1,.,TRBJ1-1,.,14,CASSEVRGDTEAFF,TGTGCCAGCAGTGAAGTACGGGGAGACACTGAAGCTTTCTTT
TRBV27,.,TRBJ2-2,many,14,CASSFRVSTGELFF,TGTGCCAGCAGTTTCAGGGTATCCACCGGGGAGCTGTTTTTT
TRBV2,TRBD1,TRBJ1-2,.,15,CASSLTGQGDYGYTF,TGTGCCAGCAGCCTTACAGGACAGGGTGACTATGGCTACACCTTC
TRBV19,TRBD1,TRBJ1-6,once,15,CASTRRQGEGSPLHF,TGTGCCAGTACCCGGCGACAGGGGGAAGGATCACCCCTCCACTTT
TRBV9,.,TRBJ2-3,.,14,CASGEGRAGDTQYF,TGTGCCAGCGGTGAGGGCCGGGCGGGAGATACGCAGTATTTT
TRBV6-4,.,TRBJ2-5,.,11,CASRAQETQYF,TGTGCCAGCAGGGCCCAAGAGACCCAGTACTTC
TRBV6-2/TRBV6-3,.,TRBJ2-7,.,14,CASSYPQMTYEQYF,TGTGCCAGCAGTTATCCACAAATGACCTACGAGCAGTACTTC
TRBV5-6,.,TRBJ1-1,once,12,CASSLARTEAFF,TGTGCCAGCAGCTTGGCGAGGACTGAAGCTTTCTTT
TRBV18,TRBD1,TRBJ2-3,once,16,CASSRSGTAYTDTQYF,TGTGCCAGCTCACGCTCCGGGACAGCTTACACAGATACGCAGTATTTT
TRBV3-1/TRBV3-2,TRBD2,TRBJ2-4,.,19,CASSQSPLAGGGAKNIQYF,TGTGCCAGCAGCCAATCCCCCCTAGCGGGGGGGGGAGCCAAAAACATTCAGTACTTC
TRBV7-9,.,TRBJ1-2,.,13,CASSLGGGSGYTF,TGTGCCAGCAGCTTGGGTGGGGGCTCTGGCTACACCTTC
TRBV29-1,TRBD1,TRBJ2-7,once,13,CSVYGTGGYEQYF,TGCAGCGTTTATGGGACAGGGGGCTACGAGCAGTACTTC
TRBV18,TRBD1,TRBJ1-3,.,17,CASSPTGGPYSGNTIYF,TGTGCCAGCTCACCAACAGGGGGCCCCTACTCTGGAAACACCATATATTTT
TRBV5-6,.,TRBJ1-1,.,15,CASSPRGIRNTEAFF,TGTGCCAGCAGCCCAAGGGGGATCAGGAACACTGAAGCTTTCTTT
TRBV19,TRBD2,TRBJ2-7,.,13,CATSAGGVAEQYF,TGTGCCACCTCAGCGGGAGGGGTAGCCGAGCAGTACTTC
TRBV6-8,.,TRBJ1-1,.,17,CASSSILSSVANTEAFF,TGTGCCAGCAGTTCTATCTTATCGTCGGTCGCAAACACTGAAGCTTTCTTT
TRBV19,TRBD1,TRBJ1-4,.,15,CASSSGQGMREKLFF,TGTGCCAGTAGTTCAGGACAGGGGATGCGGGAAAAACTGTTTTTT
TRBV6-5,.,TRBJ1-3,.,15,CASSSPRGGGNTIYF,TGTGCCAGCAGTAGCCCCCGAGGGGGTGGAAACACCATATATTTT
TRBV7-9,TRBD2,TRBJ2-7,.,15,CASSLKGLAGYEQYF,TGTGCCAGCAGCTTAAAGGGACTAGCAGGGTACGAGCAGTACTTC
TRBV3-1/TRBV3-2,TRBD1,TRBJ2-5,.,18,CASSQAYDWTQGEETQYF,TGTGCCAGCAGCCAAGCATACGACTGGACACAGGGGGAAGAGACCCAGTACTTC
TRBV24-1,.,TRBJ1-5,.,14,CATSDGPGGQPQHF,TGTGCCACCAGTGATGGCCCGGGGGGGCAGCCCCAGCATTTT
TRBV6-5,.,TRBJ2-1,.,13,CASTPRGYNEQFF,TGTGCCAGCACCCCCCGGGGGTACAATGAGCAGTTCTTC
TRBV10-3,TRBD1,TRBJ1-1,.,16,CAISEGLTGGNAEAFF,TGTGCCATCAGTGAGGGCTTAACAGGGGGGAACGCTGAAGCTTTCTTT
TRBV6-2/TRBV6-3,.,TRBJ2-2,.,17,CASSYSTGGGDTGELFF,TGTGCCAGCAGTTACTCGACCGGGGGTGGGGACACCGGGGAGCTGTTTTTT
TRBV6-5,TRBD1,TRBJ1-2,few,16,CASSYPTGGGNYGYTF,TGTGCCAGCAGTTACCCCACAGGGGGCGGGAACTATGGCTACACCTTC
TRBV6-4,TRBD1,TRBJ2-5,.,16,CASREEGTGEDETQYF,TGTGCCAGCCGGGAAGAGGGGACAGGCGAGGATGAGACCCAGTACTTC
TRBV27,.,TRBJ1-2,.,14,CASSLYSESYGYTF,TGTGCCAGCAGTTTATATAGTGAAAGCTATGGCTACACCTTC